This T cell receptor beta chain was captured in a study of cytomegalovirus exposure and HLA in healthy donors. Study findings and constraints: About 87% or about 30% of the time was how often most TCR beta V segments were productive, according to an earlier analysis. In a later analysis, specific HLA alleles were associated with under 20,000 TCR beta sequences at a 0.05 false discovery rate.

At collection, donors were nominally healthy, but unrecorded immune exposures were probable. Worth noting for this clone: What it binds is not known.

Germline V gene data show CDR1 as SGHTA and CDR2 as FQGTGA. CDR3 size: 14 residues. The J segment lost 4 bases and the V segment lost 5 bases, leaving 5 bases of the junction unmatched. It was with 60 Vbeta and 13 Jbeta primers that the PCR ran. Authors' processing steps: Some 11 million of the approximately 80 million unique TCR beta chains counted in a later analysis were shared. The method was immunoSEQ multiplex PCR; TCRdb's version includes in-frame clones alone and lacks a portion of them. V, J and clone size derive from that table, while D and trimming were established from the DNA sequence. Among approximately 75,000 clones listed, 70% to 85% were seen once.

The sample comprised PBMCs. The chain is built from TRBV7-3 and TRBJ2-3; TRBD1 aligns across 8 bases. The sequence came from a man between 65 and 80 years old in good health and CMV-seropositive. CDR3 amino acids: CASSPGRGPDTQYF. Written as DNA, the CDR3 is TGTGCCAGCAGCCCGGGCAGGGGGCCAGATACGCAGTATTTT.